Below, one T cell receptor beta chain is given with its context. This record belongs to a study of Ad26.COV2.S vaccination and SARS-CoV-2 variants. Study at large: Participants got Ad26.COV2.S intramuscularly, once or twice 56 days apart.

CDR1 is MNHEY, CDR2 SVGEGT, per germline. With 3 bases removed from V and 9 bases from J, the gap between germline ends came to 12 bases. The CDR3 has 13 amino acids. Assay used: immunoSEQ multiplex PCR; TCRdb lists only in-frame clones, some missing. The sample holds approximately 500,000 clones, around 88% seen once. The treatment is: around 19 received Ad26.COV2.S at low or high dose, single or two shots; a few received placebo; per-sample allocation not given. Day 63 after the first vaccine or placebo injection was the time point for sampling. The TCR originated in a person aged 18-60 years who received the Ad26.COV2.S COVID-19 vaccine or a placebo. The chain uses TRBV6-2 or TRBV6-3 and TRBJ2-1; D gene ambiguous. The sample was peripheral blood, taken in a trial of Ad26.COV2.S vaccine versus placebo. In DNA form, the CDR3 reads TGTGCCAGCAGTTATGTGGGGTACGGTGAGCAGTTCTTC. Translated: CASSYVGYGEQFF.